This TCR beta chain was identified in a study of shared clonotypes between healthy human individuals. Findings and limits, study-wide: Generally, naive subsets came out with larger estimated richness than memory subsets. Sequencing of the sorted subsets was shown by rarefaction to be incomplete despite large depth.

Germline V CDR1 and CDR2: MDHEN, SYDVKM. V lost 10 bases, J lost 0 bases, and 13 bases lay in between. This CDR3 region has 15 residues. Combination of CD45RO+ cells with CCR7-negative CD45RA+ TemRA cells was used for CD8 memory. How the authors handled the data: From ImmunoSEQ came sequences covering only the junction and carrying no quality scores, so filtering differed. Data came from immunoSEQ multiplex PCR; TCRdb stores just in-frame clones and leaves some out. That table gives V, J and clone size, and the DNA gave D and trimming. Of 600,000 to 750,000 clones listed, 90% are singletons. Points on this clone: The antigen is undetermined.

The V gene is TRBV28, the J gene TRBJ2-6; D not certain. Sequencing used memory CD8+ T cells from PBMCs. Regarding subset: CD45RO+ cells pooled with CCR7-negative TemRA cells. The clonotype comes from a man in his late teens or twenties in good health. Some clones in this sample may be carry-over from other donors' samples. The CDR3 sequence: CATRPPSSGANVLTF. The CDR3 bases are TGTGCCACCCGGCCGCCGTCCTCTGGGGCCAACGTCCTGACTTTC.